These 21 T cell receptor beta chains were sequenced from one sample in a study of shared clonotypes between healthy human individuals. The assay was immunoSEQ multiplex PCR, and TCRdb's table has in-frame clones only and misses some. The sample holds 2 million to 3 million clones, 93% seen once. Sequenced sample: naive CD4+ T cells from PBMCs. Noted subset: CD45RA+ positively selected. These receptors originate from a man aged 18 to 35 in good health. Some clones in this sample may be carry-over from other donors' samples.

The chain combines TRBV4-2 with TRBJ2-7; D call uncertain. The CDR3 covers 14 residues. Germline V gene data show CDR1 as LGHNA and CDR2 as YNFKEQ. V gave up 1 base and J gave up 0 bases, with 7 bases separating them. CDR3 sequence reads: CASSQVAGSYEQYF. For the CDR3, the DNA is TGTGCCAGCAGCCAAGTGGCAGGCTCCTACGAGCAGTACTTC.

Remarks on this clone: This sample also contains other DNA sequences that code for the same CDR3. V usage is TRBV7-2 and J usage is TRBJ2-7, with no clear D. This CDR3 is built from 13 residues. Germline V CDR1 and CDR2: SGHTA, FQGNSA. Trimming stripped 1 base from V and 3 bases from J, with 7 bases between. The CDR3 coding sequence is TGTGCCAGCAGCTTAGGTCTAGGCTACGAGCAGTACTTC. Translated: CASSLGLGYEQYF.

The CDR3 region has the DNA TGTGCCAGCACCCCGGGGACCGAGGAGTACGAGCAGTACTTC. It is translated as CASTPGTEEYEQYF. This rearrangement joins TRBV7-9 to TRBJ2-7, with D perhaps being TRBD1 or TRBD2 (5 bases each). Trimming removed 7 bases from V and 4 bases from J, with 17 bases in between. This CDR3 is built from 14 residues. Germline V gene sequence: CDR1 SEHNR, CDR2 FQNEAQ (reference sequence).

The chain combines TRBV5-4 with TRBJ2-5; D is perhaps TRBD1 or TRBD2 (5 bases each). The V and J ends lost 2 bases and 1 base respectively, with 9 bases between them. This CDR3 region has 14 residues. Germline assignment: CDR1 SGHNT and CDR2 YYREEE (reference sequence). The CDR3 DNA is TGTGCCAGCAGCTTACCCGGGACCCAAGAGACCCAGTACTTC. It specifies CASSLPGTQETQYF.

The chain couples TRBV9 to TRBJ2-3, with 9 bases aligning to TRBD2. The CDR3 runs 18 residues. Germline CDR1 is SGDLS and CDR2 is YYNGEE. Trimming cost V 2 bases and J 0 bases; bases outside gene matches: 10. The CDR3 region has the DNA TGTGCCAGCAGCGTCTTAGCGGGAGTCTCCTTGAGCACAGATACGCAGTATTTT. Its protein product is CASSVLAGVSLSTDTQYF.

V and J are TRBV18 and TRBJ2-7; no reliable D call. Trimming shortened V by 4 bases and J by 3 bases, and 10 bases separated the two germline ends. This CDR3 is built from 13 residues. Germline V lookup: CDR1 KGHSH, CDR2 LQKENI. In DNA form, the CDR3 reads TGTGCCAGCTCACGTGGACCGATCTACGAGCAGTACTTC. Protein product: CASSRGPIYEQYF.

The chain is built from TRBV28 and TRBJ1-4; D call uncertain. V lost 3 bases to trimming and J lost 1 base, with 12 bases between them. This CDR3 region has 16 residues. Germline V gives CDR1 MDHEN, CDR2 SYDVKM. The chain's CDR3 is CASSFGFLGTNEKLFF. The CDR3 DNA reads as TGTGCCAGCAGTTTTGGGTTTTTGGGAACTAATGAAAAACTGTTTTTT.

The chain links TRBV9 to TRBJ1-3; D is unclear. Per germline, CDR1 SGDLS and CDR2 YYNGEE. Trimming took 3 bases from V and 0 from J, leaving 7 bases between them. The CDR3 covers 14 residues. The CDR3 is CASSDRNSGNTIYF. CDR3 coding DNA: TGTGCCAGCAGCGACAGAAACTCTGGAAACACCATATATTTT.

This clone was recorded only once. V gene TRBV2 combines with J gene TRBJ2-7; 7 bases map to TRBD2. The CDR3 spans 14 residues. J lost 4 bases, V lost 7 bases, and 10 bases had no gene match. The germline V gene encodes CDR1 SNHLY and CDR2 FYNNEI. CDR3 nucleotide sequence: TGTGCCAGCATGGCGGGAGTTATTGCTTACGAGCAGTACTTC. Protein product: CASMAGVIAYEQYF.

The V call is TRBV7-2, the J call TRBJ2-3; D uncertain. The CDR3 is 13 residues long. Trimming shortened V by 0 bases and J by 5 bases, and 6 bases separated the two germline ends. Germline lookup yields CDR1 SGHTA and CDR2 FQGNSA. The CDR3 sequence: CASSLASEDTQYF. The CDR3 DNA is TGTGCCAGCAGCTTAGCTTCGGAAGATACGCAGTATTTT.

The chain uses TRBV28 and TRBJ2-7, with 7 bases identical to TRBD1. This CDR3 is built from 15 residues. Looked up from germline, CDR1 is MDHEN and CDR2 is SYDVKM. The V segment lost 2 bases and the J segment 0 bases; nucleotides outside the gene matches: 4. DNA for the CDR3: TGTGCCAGCAGTTTAGGGGGACAGCTCTCCTACGAGCAGTACTTC. The encoded protein is CASSLGGQLSYEQYF.

This clone showed up just once. The CDR3 spells CASSELMQGVVAFF. CDR3 nucleotide sequence: TGTGCCAGCAGTGAACTAATGCAGGGAGTGGTTGCTTTCTTT. V gene TRBV6-1 combines with J gene TRBJ1-1; weak D call: TRBD1 (5 bases). This CDR3 region has 14 residues. Per germline, CDR1 MNHNS and CDR2 SASEGT. Between the trimmed V and J ends, which lost 2 bases and 11 bases, there was a span of 18 bases.

The gene calls are TRBV6-5 and TRBJ1-6; 8 nucleotides agree with TRBD1. Trimming removed 4 bases from V and 10 bases from J; junction bases left unmatched: 6. The CDR3 totals 14 residues. Per germline, CDR1 MNHEY and CDR2 SVGAGI. The CDR3 is CASSSGQGRSPLHF. The CDR3 DNA reads TGTGCCAGCAGTTCCGGACAGGGAAGATCACCCCTCCACTTT.

The V call is TRBV5-4, the J call TRBJ1-1; weak D call: TRBD1 (5 bases). Germline V gene data show CDR1 as SGHNT and CDR2 as YYREEE (reference sequence). Between the trimmed V and J ends, which lost 4 bases and 7 bases, there was a span of 11 bases. CDR3 length: 12 residues. The CDR3 loop is CASSRDGNEAFF. The CDR3 DNA reads as TGTGCCAGCAGCCGGGACGGAAATGAAGCTTTCTTT.

V usage is TRBV5-1 and J usage is TRBJ2-2, with 10 bases identical to TRBD2. The V and J ends lost 4 bases and 4 bases, in that order; junction bases with no gene match: 4. Germline CDR1 and CDR2: SGHRS and YFSETQ. The CDR3 runs to 15 residues. This chain's CDR3 is CASSPLAGSTGELFF. The CDR3 coding sequence is TGCGCCAGCAGCCCACTAGCGGGGAGCACCGGGGAGCTGTTTTTT.

This chain links TRBV11-2 with TRBJ2-2; D gene ambiguous. Trimming removed 5 bases from V and 4 bases from J, with 14 bases in between. The CDR3 is 15 amino acids. Germline assignment: CDR1 SGHAT and CDR2 FQNNGV. CDR3 DNA: TGTGCCAGCAGCGGGCCCCGGGCTCGCACCGGGGAGCTGTTTTTT. It is translated as CASSGPRARTGELFF.

For this clone: Additional DNA sequences in this sample encode the identical CDR3. This chain links TRBV5-1 with TRBJ2-5; TRBD1 agrees at 7 bases. After removal of 0 bases from V and 3 bases from J, the junction contained 2 bases not matched to a gene. The CDR3 is made up of 14 amino acids. Germline V CDR1 and CDR2: SGHRS, YFSETQ. CDR3 in DNA: TGCGCCAGCAGCTTGGGGACAGGTAAAGAGACCCAGTACTTC. Its translation is CASSLGTGKETQYF.

V gene TRBV7-3 combines with J gene TRBJ1-5; D gene ambiguous. V lost 1 base to trimming and J lost 12 bases, with 13 bases between them. This CDR3 comprises 13 residues. CDR1 and CDR2 from the germline V gene are SGHTA and FQGTGA. The CDR3 region has the DNA TGTGCCAGCAGCTTAAACAGAGGCGGGATCCAGCATTTT. This gives the protein CASSLNRGGIQHF.

This chain links TRBV28 with TRBJ2-3; D is unclear. Trimming stripped 7 bases from V and 6 bases from J, with 17 bases between. This CDR3 has 14 residues. The V gene's germline CDR1 is MDHEN and CDR2 SYDVKM. Here the CDR3 reads CASTTPIIGDTQYF. The CDR3 bases are TGTGCCAGCACCACTCCCATCATCGGGGATACGCAGTATTTT. The whole variable domain, remainder taken from reference TRBV28 and TRBJ2-3, is DVKVTQSSRYLVKRTGEKVFLECVQDMDHENMFWYRQDPGLGLRLIYFSYDVKMKEKGDIPEGYSVSREKKERFSLILESASTNQTSMYLCASTTPIIGDTQYFGPGTRLTVL.

The V call is TRBV9, the J call TRBJ2-4; D is perhaps TRBD1 or TRBD2 (5 bases each). The CDR3 is 15 amino acids. Looked up from germline, CDR1 is SGDLS and CDR2 is YYNGEE. V lost 4 bases, J lost 9 bases, and 20 bases lay in between. CDR3: CASSSPGTPNSIQYF. In DNA form, the CDR3 reads TGTGCCAGCAGCAGCCCCGGGACCCCTAATTCCATTCAGTACTTC.

The J gene is TRBJ2-3, the V gene TRBV27; a weak D match, TRBD1 (6 bases). The germline gives CDR1 MNHEY, CDR2 SMNVEV (reference sequence). The CDR3 runs to 15 residues. V gave up 6 bases and J gave up 1 base, with 14 bases separating them. CDR3 DNA: TGTGCCAGCAGCAACCGAACAGGGCGCACAGATACGCAGTATTTT. Translated: CASSNRTGRTDTQYF.